This TCR beta chain emerged from a study of cytomegalovirus exposure and HLA in healthy donors. Findings and limits, study-wide: In a later analysis, TCR beta V- and J-gene trimming showed a link to a missense DCLRE1C variant. Solely CMV serostatus was available to characterize immune exposure.

A multiplex PCR was run with 60 Vbeta primers and 13 Jbeta primers. TCRdb's copy holds only in-frame clones and misses some; the assay was immunoSEQ multiplex PCR. The sample yields over 50,000 clones, around 85% seen once. At sampling all donors were nominally healthy, likely with unrecorded immune exposures. Notes on this clone: Its target is unknown.

Sequences were obtained from PBMCs. The sequence came from a man aged 35 to 55 in good health and CMV-seronegative.

The chain's CDR3 is CASSFGGRAENIQYF. DNA for the CDR3: TGTGCCAGCAGCTTTGGGGGGAGGGCCGAAAACATTCAGTACTTC. V is TRBV13 and J is TRBJ2-4; 7 bases map to TRBD2. The germline CDR1 and CDR2 sequences are PRHDT and FYEKMQ (reference sequence). The ends lost 3 bases at V and 5 bases at J; junction bases unmatched: 7. This CDR3 comprises 15 residues.